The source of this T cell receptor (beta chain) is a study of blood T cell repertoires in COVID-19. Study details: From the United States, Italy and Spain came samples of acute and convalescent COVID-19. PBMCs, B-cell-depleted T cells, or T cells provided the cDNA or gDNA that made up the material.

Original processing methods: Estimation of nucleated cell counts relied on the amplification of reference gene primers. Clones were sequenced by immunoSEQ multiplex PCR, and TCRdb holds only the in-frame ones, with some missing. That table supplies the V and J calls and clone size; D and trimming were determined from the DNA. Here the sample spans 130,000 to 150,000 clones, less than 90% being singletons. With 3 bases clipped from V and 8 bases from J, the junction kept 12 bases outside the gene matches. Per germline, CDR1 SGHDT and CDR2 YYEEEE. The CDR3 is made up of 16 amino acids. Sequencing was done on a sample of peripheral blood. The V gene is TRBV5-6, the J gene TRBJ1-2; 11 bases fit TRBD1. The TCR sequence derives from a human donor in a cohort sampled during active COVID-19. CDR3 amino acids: CASSSRTGGVSWGYTF. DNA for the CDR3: TGTGCCAGCAGCTCTCGGACAGGGGGCGTATCGTGGGGCTACACCTTC.